The 18 T cell receptor beta chains below all came from one sample that was sequenced in a study of T cell repertoires in cytomegalovirus infection. From the reads, TCRdb called clonotypes with MiXCR, one entry per CDR3 protein. The sample has 560,000 or so distinct CDR3 sequences; approximately 17% are singletons. The sample was CD8+ T cells from PBMCs. Receptors originate from a human donor in good health (CMV status not recorded). Some clones in this sample may be carry-over from other donors' samples.

This clonotype was counted at least ten times. The V and J genes are TRBV11-2 and TRBJ2-1; 10 bases are shared with TRBD2. The length of the CDR3 is 20 residues. The germline CDR1 and CDR2 sequences are SGHAT and FQNNGV. V shed 1 base, J shed 0 bases, and the junction held 12 bases outside the gene matches. In DNA form, the CDR3 reads TGTGCCAGCAGCTTAGCCCTCCTAGCGGGAGCGGTGAGCTCCTACAATGAGCAGTTCTTC. It encodes CASSLALLAGAVSSYNEQFF.

This clonotype was detected many times. DNA of the CDR3: TGTGCCAGCAGCTTACGGGTGAACACCATATATTTT. This translates into CASSLRVNTIYF. The chain uses TRBV11-2 and TRBJ1-3; no firm D call. Trimming cost V 2 bases and J 7 bases, with 6 bases left between them. The CDR3 has 12 amino acids. The germline CDR1 and CDR2 sequences are SGHAT and FQNNGV.

This clonotype has ten or more counts. Here the CDR3 reads CASLPQGYNEQFF. The CDR3, as DNA: TGTGCCAGCCTACCGCAGGGCTACAATGAGCAGTTCTTC. The chain employs TRBV7-8 and TRBJ2-1; possible D gene TRBD1, 5 bases. Germline V gives CDR1 SGHVS, CDR2 FQNEAQ. With 8 bases removed from V and 3 bases from J, the gap between germline ends came to 11 bases. The CDR3 is 13 amino acids.

This clonotype was seen only a few times. The chain carries TRBV7-9 and TRBJ2-7; D perhaps matches TRBD1 (6 bases). V was cut by 4 bases and J by 2 bases, with 12 bases left in between. This CDR3 contains 14 residues. CDR1 and CDR2 (germline): SEHNR, FQNEAQ (reference sequence). The CDR3 loop is CASSSGHGTYEQYF. CDR3 coding DNA: TGTGCCAGCAGCTCGGGACATGGAACCTACGAGCAGTACTTC. Based on the CDR3 plus reference TRBV7-9 and TRBJ2-7, the full variable domain is DTGVSQNPRHKITKRGQNVTFRCDPISEHNRLYWYRQTLGQGPEFLTYFQNEAQLEKSRLLSDRFSAERPKGSFSTLEIQRTEQGDSAMYLCASSSGHGTYEQYFGPGTRLTVT.

This clonotype was seen a handful of times. V is TRBV5-4 and J is TRBJ2-3; 13 bases fit TRBD2. CDR1 is SGHNT and CDR2 is YYREEE in the germline V gene (reference sequence). CDR3 length: 19 residues. V was pared by 1 base and J by 6 bases, with 14 bases of the junction left unmatched. This CDR3 is CASSLRSGTSGAKGDTQYF. Here the CDR3 DNA reads TGTGCCAGCAGCTTGAGGTCCGGGACTAGCGGGGCCAAGGGGGATACGCAGTATTTT.

This clonotype has a count of ten or more. The chain joins TRBV29-1 to TRBJ2-7; 9 positions match TRBD2. Germline lookup yields CDR1 SQVTM and CDR2 ANQGSEA. V trimming: 0 bases; J trimming: 2 bases; junction bases outside the gene matches: 8. The CDR3 covers 16 residues. The CDR3 region is CSVEDESSGKPYEQYF. For the CDR3, the DNA is TGCAGCGTTGAAGACGAGTCTAGCGGGAAGCCCTACGAGCAGTACTTC.

At least ten counts were recorded for this clonotype. V usage is TRBV6-2 or TRBV6-3 and J usage is TRBJ2-5; D possibly uses TRBD1 or TRBD2 (5 bases each). The CDR3 totals 15 residues. In germline, CDR1 is MNHEY, CDR2 SVGEGT. The V and J ends lost 4 bases and 9 bases respectively, with 21 bases between them. CDR3 protein: CASSFGAAKRMAQYF. The CDR3 DNA is TGTGCCAGCAGTTTCGGGGCGGCCAAGAGAATGGCCCAGTACTTC.

This clonotype was seen ten or more times. The chain has TRBV28 and TRBJ2-6, with no clear D. The CDR3 length is 16 residues. Germline lookup yields CDR1 MDHEN and CDR2 SYDVKM. V lost 5 bases, J lost 7 bases, and 18 bases lay in between. For the CDR3, the DNA is TGTGCCAGCAGTCCAACTACGGCACTGGGCGCCAACGTCCTGACTTTC. Its translation is CASSPTTALGANVLTF.

This clonotype was seen repeatedly, ten times or more. The chain uses TRBV7-3 and TRBJ2-1; 9 bases fit TRBD2. CDR1 and CDR2 (germline): SGHTA, FQGTGA. Trimming cost V 1 base and J 1 base; bases outside gene matches: 14. The CDR3 consists of 20 residues. CDR3 sequence (DNA): TGTGCCAGCAGCTTAAGAGCCGGAGCGGGAGGTTTTGGGTCCTACAATGAGCAGTTCTTC. This gives the protein CASSLRAGAGGFGSYNEQFF.

The rearrangement uses TRBV29-1 and TRBJ2-7; TRBD2 might be the D (6 bases). Looked up from germline, CDR1 is SQVTM and CDR2 is ANQGSEA. CDR3 length: 12 amino acids. V lost 7 bases to trimming and J lost 0 bases, with 10 bases between them. CDR3 loop: CSARTISYEQYF. In DNA, the CDR3 is TGCAGCGCCCGGACTATCTCCTACGAGCAGTACTTC.

This clonotype appeared a few times. The chain couples TRBV12-3 or TRBV12-4 to TRBJ1-2; 8 bases fit TRBD1. This CDR3 has 18 residues. After removal of 2 bases from V and 4 bases from J, the junction contained 15 bases not matched to a gene. The CDR3, as DNA: TGTGCCAGCAGTTTATCTTATAGGACCCCCGACAGGGGCTATGGCTACACCTTC. Its protein product is CASSLSYRTPDRGYGYTF.

This clonotype was picked up one time. This sequence may be a read error, since a much larger clone differs from it by one base. The rearrangement links TRBV7-9 to TRBJ2-7; 12 nucleotides agree with TRBD1. Germline V CDR1 and CDR2: SEHNR, FQNEAQ (reference sequence). CDR3 size: 17 residues. The CDR3 nucleotides read TGTGCCAGCAGCCAAGGGACAGGGGGCTTTAGCTCCTACAAGCAGTACTTC. It translates to CASSQGTGGFSSYKQYF.

A word on this clonotype: With a much larger clone just one base away, this may be a read error. This likely comes from a read error, as the CDR3 has no conserved phenylalanine or tryptophan at its end. This sequence joins TRBV6-5 and TRBJ2-7; 8 positions agree with TRBD1. This CDR3 comprises 16 residues. The germline V gene has CDR1 MNHEY and CDR2 SVGAGI. J gave up 3 bases and V 5 bases, and 12 bases lay outside the gene matches. CDR3 in DNA: TGTGCCAGCAGTCTGACGCCCGGACAGGGACGCTACGAGCAGTACTTA. Its translation is CASSLTPGQGRYEQYL.

This clonotype was seen many times. V is TRBV7-8 and J is TRBJ2-7, with D possibly matching TRBD1 (5 bases). Per the germline V gene, CDR1 is SGHVS and CDR2 is FQNEAQ. Deletions cut 5 bases from V and 0 bases from J, with 14 bases between. This CDR3 comprises 15 residues. As DNA, the CDR3 is TGTGCCAGCAGCAAGACAGCCACAGGCTCCTACGAGCAGTACTTC. It yields the protein CASSKTATGSYEQYF.

This clonotype was counted many times. V is TRBV5-4 and J is TRBJ2-3; 10 nucleotides match TRBD2. The CDR3 spans 17 residues. Germline-derived CDR1 and CDR2 are SGHNT and YYREEE (reference sequence). Unmatched junction bases numbered 5, after V lost 0 bases and J lost 1 base. CDR3 loop: CASSLDLAGGRTDTQYF. The CDR3 DNA is TGTGCCAGCAGCTTGGACTTAGCGGGGGGTCGCACAGATACGCAGTATTTT. Full variable domain (rest looked up from reference TRBV5-4 and TRBJ2-3): ETGVTQSPTHLIKTRGQQVTLRCSSQSGHNTVSWYQQALGQGPQFIFQYYREEENGRGNFPPRFSGLQFPNYSSELNVNALELDDSALYLCASSLDLAGGRTDTQYFGPGTRLTVL.

At least ten counts were recorded for this clonotype. The chain recombines TRBV11-2 with TRBJ2-3; tentative D call: TRBD2 (6 bases). The CDR3 consists of 13 residues. Germline-derived CDR1 and CDR2 are SGHAT and FQNNGV. V lost 3 bases, J lost 6 bases, and 10 bases lay in between. This chain's CDR3 is CASSFAGLDTQYF. The CDR3 DNA reads TGTGCCAGCAGCTTCGCGGGGCTCGATACGCAGTATTTT.

This clonotype was recorded at least ten times. V is TRBV15 and J is TRBJ2-7, with D perhaps TRBD2 (6 bases). This CDR3 is built from 19 residues. Germline-derived CDR1 and CDR2 are LNHNV and YYDKDF (reference sequence). Trimming cost V 3 bases and J 3 bases, with 27 bases left between them. The CDR3 reads CATSRAEGLASGLHYEQYF. The CDR3 DNA sequence: TGTGCCACCAGCAGGGCGGAAGGTCTAGCGTCTGGCCTACACTACGAGCAGTACTTC.

This clonotype has only a few counts. The chain is built from TRBV6-1 and TRBJ1-2; D is perhaps TRBD1 (5 bases). The CDR3 has 15 residues. The V and J ends lost 3 bases and 4 bases respectively, with 15 bases between them. Germline-derived CDR1 and CDR2 are MNHNS and SASEGT. DNA for the CDR3: TGTGCCAGCAGTGATTGGGACGGCCCGGGCTATGGCTACACCTTC. Protein sequence: CASSDWDGPGYGYTF.